This T cell receptor beta chain was profiled in a study of identical twins. Findings and limits, study-wide: Models underestimated out-of-frame TCR alpha sharing in monozygotic twins. Sequences that were out-of-frame, alpha and twin-shared displayed an excess of low generation probability. Memory repertoires showed no such pattern, whereas abundant cord blood beta clonotypes carried fewer insertions.

TCRdb redid the calling of the 5' RACE reads with MiXCR, one entry per CDR3 protein. The sample yields about 660,000 distinct CDR3 sequences, approximately 9% seen once. Remarks on this clonotype: Antigen: not known.

The V gene's germline CDR1 is SGHDN and CDR2 FVKESK. The CDR3 covers 13 residues. The V and J ends lost 4 bases and 4 bases respectively, with 9 bases between them. These same data were also listed under a study on yellow fever vaccine responses in identical twins.

This TCR was sampled from a woman aged 18-29 years in good health. The V and J genes are TRBV14 and TRBJ2-3; D gene ambiguous. Material for sequencing was PBMCs. The CDR3 loop is CASSRDIPDTQYF. The CDR3 coding sequence is TGTGCCAGCAGCCGCGACATACCAGATACGCAGTATTTT.